Below, 31 T cell receptor beta chains from the same sample are listed, as sequenced in a study of PD-L1 blockade in urothelial cancer. Time point specified: peripheral blood 6 weeks after treatment start. The data were produced by immunoSEQ multiplex PCR, yet TCRdb's version contains in-frame clones alone and is incomplete. The table lists roughly 50,000 clones, approximately 81% of them singletons. This sample comprised PBMCs, obtained around atezolizumab (anti-PD-L1) treatment. Source of these receptors: a man aged 70-80 years with urothelial cancer.

This clone came up once. The chain couples TRBV10-2 to TRBJ2-5; TRBD2 is a possible D gene (5 bases). In germline, CDR1 is WSHSY, CDR2 SAAADI. The CDR3 loop spans 14 amino acids. Trimming took off 2 bases at V and 5 bases at J, with 12 bases between the two ends. CDR3 residues: CASSEEGVSETQYF. The CDR3 bases are TGCGCCAGCAGTGAGGAGGGAGTATCGGAGACCCAGTACTTC.

This chain connects TRBV5-1 to TRBJ2-3, with TRBD1 matching over 10 bases. V shed 0 bases, J shed 3 bases, and the junction held 4 bases outside the gene matches. The CDR3 runs to 16 residues. The germline gives CDR1 SGHRS, CDR2 YFSETQ. This CDR3 is CASSLAGQGRTDTQYF. The CDR3, as DNA: TGCGCCAGCAGCTTGGCGGGACAGGGGAGGACAGATACGCAGTATTTT.

The chain is built from TRBV23-1 and TRBJ2-5, with a weak D call TRBD2 (6 bases). TRBV23-1 qualifies as an ORF whose function is uncertain. Trimming left V 3 bases short and J 5 bases short, with 19 bases between. This CDR3 region has 16 residues. The CDR3 DNA reads TGCGCCAGCAGTCACGCCCGCGGGGCGAAGGTGGAGACCCAGTACTTC. This translates into CASSHARGAKVETQYF.

The chain employs TRBV28 and TRBJ2-1; maybe TRBD2 (5 bases). The germline gives CDR1 MDHEN, CDR2 SYDVKM. The V gene lost 1 base and the J gene lost 15 bases, with 22 bases spanning the gap. CDR3 length: 15 amino acids. CDR3 sequence reads: CASSLSPLLEGRGFF. CDR3 bases: TGTGCCAGCAGTTTATCTCCCCTACTAGAAGGTCGGGGGTTCTTC.

CDR3 region: CASSLSSGSPGELFF. For the CDR3, the DNA is TGTGCCAGCAGTTTATCTAGCGGGAGTCCCGGGGAGCTGTTTTTT. The gene calls are TRBV27 and TRBJ2-2; 9 nucleotides agree with TRBD2. Trimming removed 0 bases from V and 6 bases from J; junction bases left unmatched: 2. The germline V gene has CDR1 MNHEY and CDR2 SMNVEV (reference sequence). The CDR3 covers 15 residues.

The rearrangement links TRBV27 to TRBJ2-2; D ambiguous. The CDR3 contains 14 residues. The V end was cut by 6 bases, the J end by 1 base, with 9 bases between. Germline CDR1 is MNHEY and CDR2 is SMNVEV (reference sequence). In nucleotides, the CDR3 is TGTGCCAGCAGATATACGGGGAACACCGGGGAGCTGTTTTTT. It translates to CASRYTGNTGELFF.

The rearrangement uses TRBV5-1 and TRBJ1-3; TRBD1 matches 7 bases. Germline V lookup: CDR1 SGHRS, CDR2 YFSETQ. The CDR3 extends over 14 amino acids. V dropped 4 bases and J dropped 2; count of bases not matched to a gene: 3. The CDR3 DNA follows: TGCGCCAGCAGCCCGGGGACAGCTGGAAACACCATATATTTT. It translates to CASSPGTAGNTIYF.

The V call is TRBV27, the J call TRBJ2-5; TRBD1 agrees at 8 bases. Germline CDR1 reads MNHEY; CDR2 reads SMNVEV (reference sequence). This CDR3 spans 17 amino acids. The V gene end was trimmed by 5 bases and the J gene end by 3 bases; junction bases not matched to a gene: 14. The CDR3 here is CASSLRTGLGMEETQYF. The CDR3 nucleotides are TGTGCCAGCAGTCTCCGGACAGGGCTGGGGATGGAAGAGACCCAGTACTTC.

The chain carries TRBV9 and TRBJ2-5; perhaps TRBD2 as D (5 bases). The CDR3 has 16 amino acids. Germline lookup yields CDR1 SGDLS and CDR2 YYNGEE. V lost 4 bases to trimming and J lost 3 bases, with 19 bases between them. This CDR3 is CASSSQFTGREETQYF. The CDR3 DNA follows: TGTGCCAGCAGCTCCCAATTTACTGGGAGAGAAGAGACCCAGTACTTC.

V is TRBV5-1 and J is TRBJ2-3; TRBD1 agrees at 10 bases. The germline V gene encodes CDR1 SGHRS and CDR2 YFSETQ. The CDR3 sequence is 15 residues long. J was trimmed by 3 bases and V by 4 bases; bases with no gene match: 5. CDR3 in DNA: TGCGCCAGCAGCCTGGGACAGGGGAGGACAGATACGCAGTATTTT. Translation: CASSLGQGRTDTQYF.

The chain carries TRBV6-5 and TRBJ2-7, with 8 nucleotides matching TRBD2. The CDR3 is made up of 15 amino acids. Germline CDR1 is MNHEY and CDR2 is SVGAGI. After removal of 4 bases from V and 0 bases from J, the junction contained 5 bases not matched to a gene. CDR3 sequence (DNA): TGTGCCAGCAGTTCAGTAGCGGGGAGCTCCTACGAGCAGTACTTC. Residues: CASSSVAGSSYEQYF.

This chain uses TRBV5-1 with TRBJ2-3; TRBD1 might be the D (5 bases). The CDR3 is made up of 14 amino acids. Germline V CDR1 and CDR2: SGHRS, YFSETQ. Between the trimmed V and J ends, which lost 4 bases and 6 bases, there was a span of 15 bases. The CDR3 loop is CASSADSSDDTQYF. The CDR3 region has the DNA TGCGCCAGCAGCGCCGACAGCAGTGACGATACGCAGTATTTT.

The chain employs TRBV5-1 and TRBJ2-1, with 8 bases matching TRBD1. The ends lost 2 bases at V and 2 bases at J; junction bases unmatched: 9. The CDR3 runs to 17 residues. Germline V gene lookup returns CDR1 SGHRS and CDR2 YFSETQ. Here the CDR3 DNA reads TGCGCCAGCAGCTTCCAGGGGGCGGGTAGGACCTACAATGAGCAGTTCTTC. This codes for CASSFQGAGRTYNEQFF.

The rearrangement joins TRBV5-1 to TRBJ2-5; TRBD2 matches 7 bases. V lost 3 bases, J lost 4 bases, and 6 bases stayed unmatched. Germline V gives CDR1 SGHRS, CDR2 YFSETQ. The CDR3 covers 14 residues. For the CDR3, the DNA is TGCGCCAGCAGCTCCATGACTAGCAGAGAGACCCAGTACTTC. As protein: CASSSMTSRETQYF.

The J gene is TRBJ1-4, the V gene TRBV27; 9 bases map to TRBD1. Germline V gene data show CDR1 as MNHEY and CDR2 as SMNVEV (reference sequence). Germline trimming cut 4 bases from V and 6 bases from J; bases unmatched to any gene: 6. The CDR3 loop spans 15 amino acids. CDR3 bases: TGTGCCAGCAGTTCCTCCGGGACAGGGTATGAAAAACTGTTTTTT. Its protein product is CASSSSGTGYEKLFF.

This clone has at least ten counts. The chain links TRBV27 to TRBJ1-2; D gene unclear. Trimming removed 3 bases from V and 2 bases from J, with 13 bases in between. This CDR3 comprises 15 residues. Germline values: CDR1 MNHEY, CDR2 SMNVEV (reference sequence). CDR3 sequence reads: CASSFKREPNYGYTF. CDR3 in DNA: TGTGCCAGCAGTTTTAAGCGGGAACCGAACTATGGCTACACCTTC.

The chain carries TRBV25-1 and TRBJ2-3; D is uncertain. CDR3 size: 17 residues. V shed 4 bases and J shed 1 base, with 18 bases lying between them. Germline V CDR1 and CDR2: MGHDK, SYGVNS. The CDR3 coding sequence is TGTGCCAGCAGTGCCACTGTAAGCGAGCCTGGCACAGATACGCAGTATTTT. This sequence encodes CASSATVSEPGTDTQYF. The variable domain in full, completed from reference TRBV25-1 and TRBJ2-3, reads EADIYQTPRYLVIGTGKKITLECSQTMGHDKMYWYQQDPGMELHLIHYSYGVNSTEKGDLSSESTVSRIRTEHFPLTLESARPSHTSQYLCASSATVSEPGTDTQYFGPGTRLTVL.

This clone was picked up one time. The gene calls are TRBV9 and TRBJ2-3; 12 bases agree with TRBD2. The CDR3 extends over 15 amino acids. Germline CDR1 SGDLS, CDR2 YYNGEE. Unmatched junction bases numbered 6, after V lost 5 bases and J lost 5 bases. CDR3 protein: CASRSGLAGGDTQYF. In DNA, the CDR3 is TGTGCCAGCAGATCGGGACTAGCGGGTGGAGATACGCAGTATTTT.

For this clone: One end of the junction is discordant with germline, which a read error may explain. This sequence joins TRBV28 and TRBJ1-2, with 10 bases matching TRBD1. CDR1 and CDR2 (germline): MDHEN, SYDVKM. The CDR3 runs 13 residues. The CDR3 DNA sequence: TGTGCCAGCCAAAGAGTTAGGACAGGGGGGGTGCTCTTC. Translated: CASQRVRTGGVLF.

For the CDR3, the DNA is TGTGCCAGCAGTACGGACAGGGGGCCGAACACTGAAGCTTTCTTT. Its protein product is CASSTDRGPNTEAFF. The V gene is TRBV28, the J gene TRBJ1-1; 11 bases are a match to TRBD1. The V gene end was trimmed by 5 bases and the J gene end by 1 base; junction bases not matched to a gene: 3. This CDR3 region has 15 residues. The germline V gene encodes CDR1 MDHEN and CDR2 SYDVKM.

This clone was found a few times. The chain couples TRBV19 to TRBJ1-2; 7 bases fit TRBD1. Unmatched junction bases numbered 13, after V lost 2 bases and J lost 4 bases. Germline V CDR1 and CDR2: LNHDA, SQIVND (reference sequence). There are 17 residues in the CDR3. CDR3 coding DNA: TGTGCCAGTAGTATAACCGGAATGGAGGGACAGATCTATGGCTACACCTTC. This translates into CASSITGMEGQIYGYTF.

V and J are TRBV30 and TRBJ1-4, with no clear D. The CDR3 is 15 amino acids. CDR1 and CDR2 (germline): GTSNPN, SVGIG (reference sequence). V was pared by 7 bases and J by 6 bases, with 21 bases between. CDR3 in amino acids: CASSVGGRGDEKLFF. The DNA for the CDR3 is TGTGCCTCCTCGGTCGGAGGGCGGGGTGATGAAAAACTGTTTTTT.

V and J are TRBV5-1 and TRBJ2-3; no definite D call. The V end lost 1 base, the J end lost 0 bases, and 9 bases lay between the germline ends. This CDR3 contains 15 residues. Germline CDR1 and CDR2: SGHRS and YFSETQ. The CDR3 spells CASSLQAPSTDTQYF. DNA for the CDR3: TGCGCCAGCAGCTTGCAGGCCCCTAGCACAGATACGCAGTATTTT.

This chain connects TRBV28 to TRBJ1-4; 7 bases map to TRBD1. Germline-derived CDR1 and CDR2 are MDHEN and SYDVKM. With V trimmed by 3 bases and J by 7 bases, 5 bases remained unmatched. This CDR3 spans 14 amino acids. CDR3 sequence reads: CASSLGQRLEKLFF. The CDR3 DNA reads TGTGCCAGCAGTTTGGGACAGCGGCTTGAAAAACTGTTTTTT.

V usage is TRBV9 and J usage is TRBJ2-7; 8 nucleotides agree with TRBD1. After removal of 1 base from V and 6 bases from J, the junction contained 6 bases not matched to a gene. Germline V gives CDR1 SGDLS, CDR2 YYNGEE. The CDR3 has 14 residues. CDR3 coding DNA: TGTGCCAGCAGCGTACTGACAGGGGAAGGCGAGCAGTACTTC. This encodes CASSVLTGEGEQYF. The full variable domain, rest sourced from reference TRBV9 and TRBJ2-7, is DSGVTQTPKHLITATGQRVTLRCSPRSGDLSVYWYQQSLDQGLQFLIQYYNGEERAKGNILERFSAQQFPDLHSELNLSSLELGDSALYFCASSVLTGEGEQYFGPGTRLTVT.

This sequence joins TRBV28 and TRBJ1-4; 11 bases fit TRBD1. V shed 8 bases, J shed 2 bases, and the junction held 4 bases outside the gene matches. CDR1 is MDHEN, CDR2 SYDVKM, per germline. This CDR3 contains 15 residues. CDR3: CASWTGGATNEKLFF. The CDR3 nucleotides read TGTGCCAGCTGGACAGGGGGCGCGACTAATGAAAAACTGTTTTTT.

This chain uses TRBV5-4 with TRBJ1-2, with D maybe TRBD1 (6 bases). Germline lookup yields CDR1 SGHNT and CDR2 YYREEE (reference sequence). V was shortened by 0 bases and J by 4 bases, with 16 bases between the two germline ends. CDR3 size: 16 residues. The CDR3, as DNA: TGTGCCAGCAGCTTGGGGAGAGAGGGGGTGACCTATGGCTACACCTTC. Its protein product is CASSLGREGVTYGYTF.

The V and J genes are TRBV21-1 and TRBJ2-7; no DNA check was done on the table's D call, TRBD1. TRBV21-1 is reported as a pseudogene. This CDR3 is built from 17 residues. The DNA of the CDR3 is TGTGCCAGGGCTCCGGGACAGGGGGTTTCGAGCTCCTACGAGCAGTACTTC. Translating it yields CARAPGQGVSSSYEQYF.

In this sample, this clone turned up once. The J gene is TRBJ2-1, the V gene TRBV10-1; 10 positions match TRBD2. J was trimmed by 8 bases and V by 3 bases; bases with no gene match: 13. CDR1 and CDR2 (germline): WNHNN, SYGVQD (reference sequence). The CDR3 is 17 residues long. The CDR3 DNA sequence: TGCGCCAGCAGTGACCCGAGGAAGGCTAGCGGGAGCGATGAGCAGTTCTTC. Protein sequence: CASSDPRKASGSDEQFF.

This clone has only one observation. V is TRBV10-3 and J is TRBJ1-1; 9 nucleotides agree with TRBD1. Trimming took 5 bases from V and 5 from J; bases not matched to a gene: 6. CDR3 size: 14 residues. Germline assignment: CDR1 ENHRY and CDR2 SYGVKD. CDR3 residues: CAISLQGARTEAFF. The CDR3 nucleotides are TGTGCCATCAGTCTACAGGGGGCTCGTACTGAAGCTTTCTTT.

The chain is built from TRBV11-3 and TRBJ2-7, with D possibly being TRBD1 (5 bases). Germline V lookup: CDR1 SGHNT, CDR2 YENEEA. The CDR3 has 15 amino acids. Trimming left V 6 bases short and J 2 bases short, with 17 bases between. CDR3 sequence (DNA): TGTGCCAGCAGTCCAGGGTCGGTGCAGACCTACGAGCAGTACTTC. It translates to CASSPGSVQTYEQYF.